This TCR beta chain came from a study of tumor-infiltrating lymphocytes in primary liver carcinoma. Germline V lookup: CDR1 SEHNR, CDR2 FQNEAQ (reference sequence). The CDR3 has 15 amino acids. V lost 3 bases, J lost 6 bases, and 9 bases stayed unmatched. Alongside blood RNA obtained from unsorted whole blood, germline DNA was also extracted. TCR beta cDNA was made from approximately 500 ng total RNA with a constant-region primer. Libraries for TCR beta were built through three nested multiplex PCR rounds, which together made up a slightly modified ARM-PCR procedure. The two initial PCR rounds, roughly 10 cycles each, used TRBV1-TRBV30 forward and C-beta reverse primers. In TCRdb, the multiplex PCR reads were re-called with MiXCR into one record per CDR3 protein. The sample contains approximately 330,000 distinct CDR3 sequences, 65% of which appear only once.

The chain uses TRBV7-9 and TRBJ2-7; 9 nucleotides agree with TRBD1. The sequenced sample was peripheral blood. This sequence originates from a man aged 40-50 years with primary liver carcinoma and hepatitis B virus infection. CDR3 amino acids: CASSFSRTGVREQYF. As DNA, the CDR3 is TGTGCCAGCAGCTTCTCTAGGACAGGGGTTCGCGAGCAGTACTTC.